This TCR beta chain emerged from a study of molecular identifiers for immune sequencing clone quantification. Across the study: The replicate experiment used RNA from roughly 18,000 or 92,000 naive CD8 cells. This RNA was split into five aliquots, and four of them were sequenced.

Worth noting for this clonotype: What it binds is not known.

TCRdb reprocessed the PCR reads with MiXCR, giving one entry per CDR3 protein. The sample carries around 65,000 distinct CDR3 sequences, approximately 17% recorded once. Study results and limitations: For highly expanded clones, sizes could be underestimated when identical TCR molecules share a barcode. Spiked Jurkat TCR RNA from one cell was reportedly detectable among fewer than 1.2 million naive cells.

The sequenced sample was naive CD8+ T cells from blood, with Jurkat cell RNA spiked in. Subset described: FACS-sorted CD8+CD4-CCR7+CD45RA+ naive T cells. This receptor was identified in a human donor in good health. Some libraries in this study had Jurkat cell RNA spiked in.

DNA for the CDR3: TGTGCCAGCAGCCTGGACAGGGACGTTACTCAGCCCCAGCATTTT. Amino acid sequence: CASSLDRDVTQPQHF. This rearrangement joins TRBV5-5 to TRBJ1-5; 8 bases line up with TRBD1. V shed 4 bases and J 6 bases; nucleotides not matched to a gene: 9. The CDR3 loop spans 15 amino acids. From germline, CDR1 is SGHKS and CDR2 YYEKEE (reference sequence).